This T cell receptor (beta chain) came from a study of shared clonotypes between healthy human individuals. TCRdb keeps only in-frame clones here, not all; method: immunoSEQ multiplex PCR. The repertoire holds a few million clones, with 93% as singletons. The junction had 3 bases not matched to a gene; V was cut back by 0 bases and J by 5 bases. This CDR3 comprises 16 residues. Germline values: CDR1 SGHTS, CDR2 YDEGEE. Sequenced sample: naive CD4+ T cells from PBMCs. Subset noted: CD45RA+ positively selected. The TCR comes from a man aged 18 to 29 in good health. Some clones in this sample may be carry-over from other donors' samples. The chain carries TRBV5-8 and TRBJ2-2; 11 bases fit TRBD2. Written as DNA, the CDR3 is TGTGCCAGCAGCTTGGGACTAGCGGGACCAACCGGGGAGCTGTTTTTT. This encodes CASSLGLAGPTGELFF.